This T cell receptor (beta chain) is drawn from a study of circulating tumor DNA in untreated peripheral T-cell lymphoma. TCRdb keeps only in-frame clones here, not all; method: immunoSEQ multiplex PCR. Of about 7,500 clones listed, around 74% are singletons. With V trimmed by 6 bases and J by 2 bases, 4 bases remained unmatched. The germline gives CDR1 LGHNT, CDR2 FRNRAP. The CDR3 loop spans 14 amino acids. Material for sequencing was tumor tissue. The V call is TRBV12-5, the J call TRBJ1-5, with TRBD1 matching over 7 bases. The TCR was taken from a human donor with peripheral T-cell lymphoma. The CDR3 DNA sequence: TGTGCTAGTGGGCCGGGGACAGGCAATCAGCCCCAGCATTTT. This gives the protein CASGPGTGNQPQHF. Based on the CDR3 plus reference TRBV12-5 and TRBJ1-5, the full variable domain is DARVTQTPRHKVTEMGQEVTMRCQPILGHNTVFWYRQTMMQGLELLAYFRNRAPLDDSGMPKDRFSAEMPDATLATLKIQPSEPRDSAVYFCASGPGTGNQPQHFGDGTRLSIL.